Listed below are T cell receptor beta chains from one sample, sequenced in a study of shared clonotypes between healthy human individuals. Repertoires were generated with immunoSEQ multiplex PCR, while TCRdb's copy carries only in-frame clones and drops some. The table has more than 900,000 clones, approximately 78% seen once. Sequences were obtained from memory CD4+ T cells from PBMCs. The receptors were gathered from a man younger than 30 in good health. Some clones in this sample may be carry-over from other donors' samples. The CDR3 runs from the conserved cysteine through the conserved F or W. The D gene is left open where the match is weak. Clone size is stated in some rows and not others, as once, few, many or a class when expanded.

j_call v_call d_call clone_size cdr3_aa cdr3_nt
TRBJ2-3 TRBV9 - once CASSVAPIARGIDTDTQYF TGTGCCAGCAGCGTAGCCCCTATTGCTAGGGGGATAGACACAGATACGCAGTATTTT
TRBJ1-5 TRBV18 - - CASSPPRQGGDQPQHF TGTGCCAGCTCACCACCCCGTCAGGGTGGAGATCAGCCCCAGCATTTT
TRBJ1-5 TRBV7-2 - - CASSLGGYSNQPQHF TGTGCCAGCAGCTTGGGGGGCTATAGCAATCAGCCCCAGCATTTT
TRBJ2-5 TRBV7-2 TRBD2 few CASSLVPAGGSETQYF TGTGCCAGCAGCTTAGTTCCAGCGGGAGGATCAGAGACCCAGTACTTC
TRBJ2-2 TRBV7-2 - - CASSQRQRSGNTGELFF TGTGCCAGCAGCCAAAGGCAACGGAGCGGGAACACCGGGGAGCTGTTTTTT
TRBJ2-3 TRBV7-2 - - CASSSPRGNPTDTQYF TGTGCCAGCAGCTCCCCTCGGGGCAACCCCACAGATACGCAGTATTTT
TRBJ2-3 TRBV6-1 TRBD2 - CASSDSGRAPDTQYF TGTGCCAGCTCAGATAGCGGGAGGGCCCCAGATACGCAGTATTTT
TRBJ2-1 TRBV11-3 TRBD2 - CASSLGAGGPLNEQFF TGTGCCAGCAGCTTAGGGGCGGGAGGGCCACTCAATGAGCAGTTCTTC
TRBJ2-1 TRBV27 TRBD2 - CASRSGRTYNEQFF TGTGCCAGCAGAAGCGGGAGAACCTACAATGAGCAGTTCTTC
TRBJ1-5 TRBV10-3 - - CAISGVSSNQPQHF TGTGCCATCAGCGGGGTTTCTAGCAATCAGCCCCAGCATTTT
TRBJ1-5 TRBV6-5 TRBD1 - CASRPRQGSNQPQHF TGTGCCAGCAGGCCCCGACAGGGGAGCAATCAGCCCCAGCATTTT
TRBJ1-1 TRBV5-5 - - CASSLGTEAFF TGTGCCAGCAGCTTGGGGACTGAAGCTTTCTTT
TRBJ2-5 TRBV5-6 - - CASSPGGPTQETQYF TGTGCCAGCAGCCCCGGGGGTCCCACCCAAGAGACCCAGTACTTC
TRBJ1-5 TRBV10-3 - - CAISESASSQPQHF TGTGCCATCAGTGAATCCGCTTCGAGTCAGCCCCAGCATTTT
TRBJ1-2 TRBV5-6 - - CASSPSGRRVGYGYTF TGTGCCAGCAGCCCCTCGGGGCGTAGAGTTGGCTATGGCTACACCTTC
TRBJ2-1 TRBV7-2 TRBD2 - CASSPLAVVKAQFF TGTGCCAGCAGCCCACTAGCGGTGGTGAAGGCGCAGTTCTTC
TRBJ2-1 TRBV21-1 - - CASSPGRGPPGEQFF TGTGCCAGCAGCCCCGGCAGGGGGCCCCCGGGTGAGCAGTTCTTC
TRBJ1-1 TRBV5-4 - - CASSADTNTEAFF TGTGCCAGCAGCGCCGACACGAACACTGAAGCTTTCTTT
TRBJ2-1 TRBV6-4 - - CASRGLAGPGEQFF TGTGCCAGCAGAGGCTTGGCGGGACCCGGTGAGCAGTTCTTC
TRBJ2-5 TRBV7-9 - - CASSLEPRGTQYF TGTGCCAGCAGCTTAGAGCCCCGAGGGACCCAGTACTTC
TRBJ1-3 TRBV5-1 - once CASSRDVGNTIYF TGCGCCAGCAGCAGGGACGTTGGAAACACCATATATTTT
TRBJ2-3 TRBV2 TRBD2 - CASTVAGNTDTQYF TGTGCCAGCACTGTAGCGGGGAACACAGATACGCAGTATTTT
TRBJ2-7 TRBV27 - - CASSSTRYEQYF TGTGCCAGCAGTTCTACGCGTTACGAGCAGTACTTC